This TCR beta chain was recovered during a study of blood T cell repertoires in COVID-19. Participants' own reports of clinical history determined their cohort assignment. The study counted Cohort 3 donors as recovered given two negative PCRs, clearance, or symptom resolution. Original processing methods: Amplifying reference gene primers gave estimates of nucleated cell counts. Clones were sequenced by immunoSEQ multiplex PCR, and TCRdb holds only the in-frame ones, with some missing. D and trimming come from the DNA, and the V and J calls and clone size come from that table. Of roughly 320,000 clones in the sample, 85% to 90% were seen once. The CDR3 sequence is 15 residues long. Trimming cost V 10 bases and J 4 bases, with 22 bases left between them. Germline V lookup: CDR1 ENHRY, CDR2 SYGVKD.

The V and J genes are TRBV10-3 and TRBJ1-2; the D gene is possibly TRBD1 (5 bases). The source of this sequence is a young man who had recovered from COVID-19. The specimen sequenced was PBMCs or T cells enriched from blood (not recorded which). In DNA, the CDR3 is TGTGCCACCAAGTGGGACGGAGGGCCGAGCTATGGCTACACCTTC. It specifies CATKWDGGPSYGYTF.